The present TCR beta chain was sequenced within a study of glioma-infiltrating T cells after dendritic cell vaccination. Across the whole study: Patients had newly diagnosed or recurrent glioblastoma and received dendritic cell vaccines.

V shed 8 bases and J shed 0 bases, with 18 bases lying between them. This CDR3 has 16 amino acids. Germline V gene sequence: CDR1 SGHRS, CDR2 YFSETQ. The PCR used 60 V beta and 13 J beta primers. Sequencing used immunoSEQ multiplex PCR; TCRdb keeps in-frame clones, though not all of them. The profile shows around 83,000 clones, less than 85% of them singletons. Findings of the study overall: Longer survival after dendritic cell vaccination followed higher pretreatment TIL content.

A word on this clone: The antigen is undetermined.

Time point of the sample: after dendritic cell vaccination, including at tumor progression/relapse. PBMC sampling occurred before vaccination, two weeks after the third dose, and at progression. The chain recombines TRBV5-1 with TRBJ2-1, with D possibly being TRBD2 (6 bases). This material consisted of blood, taken after dendritic cell vaccination. The sequence was collected from a human donor with glioblastoma. CDR3 sequence: CASRSAGSSSYNEQFF. As DNA, the CDR3 is TGCGCCAGTCGATCGGCGGGATCGAGCTCCTACAATGAGCAGTTCTTC.